Reported below is one TCR beta chain. Its antigen is not known. The data originate from a study of T cell repertoires in cytomegalovirus infection. Study summary: Use of recently identified HLA-C-restricted and well-studied HLA-B-restricted CMV epitopes was part of the study. Matching HLA type, along with CMV infection, was indicated by public TCR beta signatures. Study-wide points: HLA-C-restricted, CMV-specific TCR beta clonotypes were dominant ex vivo.

Using its own MiXCR run on the reads, TCRdb lists one record per CDR3 protein. The table includes approximately 990,000 distinct CDR3 sequences, roughly 30% detected once. V lost 5 bases and J lost 8, with 15 bases in between. The CDR3 has 14 amino acids. Germline CDR1 is SGHTA and CDR2 is FQGTGA. This clonotype was obtained from a human donor in good health (CMV status not recorded). Some clones in this sample may be carry-over from other donors' samples. The genes are TRBV7-3 and TRBJ1-4; no reliable D call. Sequenced here: cultured CD8+ T cells from PBMCs, sampled from culture after CMV antigen stimulation. CDR3 DNA sequence: TGTGCCAGCAGCCCAAGTTCAGCGGGGGAAAAACTGTTTTTT. It translates to CASSPSSAGEKLFF.